A single sample gave rise to the 4 T cell receptor beta chains below, sequenced in a study of blood T cell repertoires in COVID-19. Here immunoSEQ multiplex PCR was the method, and the copy in TCRdb shows in-frame clones only, minus some. The data contain roughly 70,000 clones, approximately 90% of them seen just once; the ten biggest clones take up 1.3% to 1.5%. Sequencing was carried out using peripheral blood. The receptors here all came from a human donor in a cohort sampled during active COVID-19.

The chain joins TRBV12-3 or TRBV12-4 to TRBJ1-1; D ambiguous. Trimming cost V 5 bases and J 6 bases, with 7 bases left between them. This CDR3 spans 11 amino acids. The CDR3, as DNA: TGTGCCAGCAGTACGGGGTCTGAAGCTTTCTTT. Encoded protein: CASSTGSEAFF.

This sequence joins TRBV5-1 and TRBJ1-3, with D uncertain. The ends were cut back, 1 base at V and 1 base at J, with 9 bases in the middle. The CDR3 loop spans 15 amino acids. Germline V gene data show CDR1 as SGHRS and CDR2 as YFSETQ. CDR3 nucleotide sequence: TGCGCCAGCAGCTTGAACAGCGGATCTGGAAACACCATATATTTT. Its protein product is CASSLNSGSGNTIYF.

V gene TRBV2 combines with J gene TRBJ2-3; D is undetermined. The CDR3 runs to 13 residues. Trimming removed 6 bases at V and 2 bases at J, with 9 bases between. Germline CDR1 SNHLY, CDR2 FYNNEI. CDR3 nucleotide sequence: TGTGCCAGCAGCCGGTATACCACAGATACGCAGTATTTT. Protein sequence: CASSRYTTDTQYF.

The chain joins TRBV14 to TRBJ1-2; D is ambiguous. Germline values: CDR1 SGHDN, CDR2 FVKESK. The CDR3 is 13 amino acids. Trimming took 4 bases from V and 2 from J, leaving 8 bases between them. The CDR3 sequence: CASSPVTNYGYTF. The CDR3 DNA sequence: TGTGCCAGCAGCCCAGTGACAAACTATGGCTACACCTTC. Full variable domain (missing parts from reference TRBV14 and TRBJ1-2): EAGVTQFPSHSVIEKGQTVTLRCDPISGHDNLYWYRRVMGKEIKFLLHFVKESKQDESGMPNNRFLAERTGGTYSTLKVQPAELEDSGVYFCASSPVTNYGYTFGSGTRLTVV.